The next 12 T cell receptor beta chains were all read from a single sample in a study of blood T cell repertoires in COVID-19. Produced via immunoSEQ multiplex PCR; TCRdb's table is partial and in-frame only. This sample carries 36,000 or so clones, 80% to 90% of them seen once, and the ten largest clones take around 4.9%. The source material was peripheral blood. The receptor set was obtained from a woman between 70 and 85 years old with active COVID-19.

J is TRBJ2-1 and V is TRBV7-6, with TRBD2 identical over 10 bases. Trimming removed 5 bases from V and 4 bases from J; junction bases left unmatched: 5. This CDR3 has 15 residues. CDR1 and CDR2 from the germline V gene are SGHVS and FNYEAQ. CDR3 region: CASSPSGGGYNEQFF. As DNA, the CDR3 is TGTGCCAGCAGCCCAAGCGGGGGGGGATACAATGAGCAGTTCTTC.

J is TRBJ2-5 and V is TRBV15; D is unresolved. Germline CDR1 and CDR2: LNHNV and YYDKDF (reference sequence). The CDR3 extends over 15 amino acids. V lost 3 bases to trimming and J lost 2 bases, with 13 bases between them. In DNA form, the CDR3 reads TGTGCCACCAGCAGTCCCCCCCCGGGTCAAGAGACCCAGTACTTC. Translating it yields CATSSPPPGQETQYF. Variable domain in full (rest from reference TRBV15 and TRBJ2-5): DAMVIQNPRYQVTQFGKPVTLSCSQTLNHNVMYWYQQKSSQAPKLLFHYYDKDFNNEADTPDNFQSRRPNTSFCFLDIRSPGLGDTAMYLCATSSPPPGQETQYFGPGTRLLVL.

V usage is TRBV7-7 and J usage is TRBJ2-5; D may be TRBD1 (7 bases). Trimming shortened V by 5 bases and J by 1 base, and 11 bases separated the two germline ends. The germline gives CDR1 SSHAT, CDR2 FNYEAQ (reference sequence). The CDR3 is 14 residues long. The CDR3 DNA sequence: TGTGCCAGCAGCCCCCAGGGGGGCCAAGAGACCCAGTACTTC. This gives the protein CASSPQGGQETQYF.

This chain connects TRBV7-2 to TRBJ2-3; 7 nucleotides agree with TRBD1. This CDR3 has 16 residues. The J segment lost 2 bases and the V segment lost 0 bases, leaving 5 bases of the junction unmatched. CDR1 is SGHTA, CDR2 FQGNSA, per germline. CDR3 residues: CASSLASGQLTDTQYF. The CDR3 nucleotides read TGTGCCAGCAGCTTAGCCTCGGGACAGCTCACAGATACGCAGTATTTT.

The chain is built from TRBV14 and TRBJ1-6; D perhaps matches TRBD1 (5 bases). CDR3 length equals 17 residues. V shed 2 bases and J shed 10 bases, with 21 bases lying between them. In germline, CDR1 is SGHDN, CDR2 FVKESK. The CDR3 DNA follows: TGTGCCAGCAGCCAAAAAGTGGGGAATACAGGCTTCTCACCCCTCCACTTT. Translating it yields CASSQKVGNTGFSPLHF.

V is TRBV21-1 and J is TRBJ1-4; TRBD1, the D gene given by the table, was not confirmed from the DNA. TRBV21-1 represents a pseudogene. The CDR3 contains 15 residues. The CDR3 DNA follows: TGTGCCAGCAGCCTTTTCCAGGGGGGAGATGAAAAACTGTTTTTT. Translation: CASSLFQGGDEKLFF.

The rearrangement links TRBV18 to TRBJ1-2, with D possibly matching TRBD1 (5 bases). The CDR3 is 15 residues long. The germline V gene has CDR1 KGHSH and CDR2 LQKENI. The V gene lost 6 bases and the J gene lost 4 bases, with 18 bases spanning the gap. The CDR3 bases are TGTGCCAGCTCCCCCCTGGGGGGTCCGGGCTATGGCTACACCTTC. Encoded protein: CASSPLGGPGYGYTF.

The chain combines TRBV7-9 with TRBJ2-7; 8 bases agree with TRBD1. J was trimmed by 4 bases and V by 5 bases; bases with no gene match: 19. This CDR3 comprises 18 residues. Germline V gene data show CDR1 as SEHNR and CDR2 as FQNEAQ (reference sequence). This CDR3 is CASSPTLGGQGEGYEQYF. The DNA of the CDR3 is TGTGCCAGCAGCCCTACGTTGGGCGGACAGGGCGAAGGATACGAGCAGTACTTC. The full variable domain, in which reference TRBV7-9 and TRBJ2-7 provide the parts outside the CDR3, is DTGVSQNPRHKITKRGQNVTFRCDPISEHNRLYWYRQTLGQGPEFLTYFQNEAQLEKSRLLSDRFSAERPKGSFSTLEIQRTEQGDSAMYLCASSPTLGGQGEGYEQYFGPGTRLTVT.

The chain combines TRBV2 with TRBJ2-3; 8 bases match TRBD2. The V and J ends lost 4 bases and 5 bases, in that order; junction bases with no gene match: 11. Germline V lookup: CDR1 SNHLY, CDR2 FYNNEI. CDR3 length equals 16 residues. The CDR3 region has the DNA TGTGCCAGCAGTGCCTCGGACGGGGGGGCCTTAGATACGCAGTATTTT. It codes for CASSASDGGALDTQYF.

The chain employs TRBV2 and TRBJ2-7, with TRBD2 matching 7 bases. V dropped 5 bases and J dropped 1; count of bases not matched to a gene: 14. This CDR3 contains 17 residues. The germline CDR1 and CDR2 sequences are SNHLY and FYNNEI. The DNA for the CDR3 is TGTGCCAGCAGTCGACCCCGGACTAGGCCTGCTTCCTACGAGCAGTACTTC. It yields the protein CASSRPRTRPASYEQYF.

In its sample, this clone was seen once. J is TRBJ1-1 and V is TRBV28; D possibly corresponds to TRBD1 (6 bases). The CDR3 has 17 amino acids. V was clipped by 3 bases and J by 3 bases, with 20 bases between them. Germline CDR1 MDHEN, CDR2 SYDVKM. The CDR3 DNA reads TGTGCCAGCAGTTTGTTTCGGGTATTCGAGGGGGACACTGAAGCTTTCTTT. Translating it yields CASSLFRVFEGDTEAFF.

V usage is TRBV10-2 and J usage is TRBJ2-1; 8 nucleotides align to TRBD2. Germline V gene sequence: CDR1 WSHSY, CDR2 SAAADI. V lost 6 bases to trimming and J lost 8 bases; unmatched junction nucleotides: 6. The CDR3 has 13 amino acids. The CDR3 protein is CASRRGALDEQFF. The CDR3 DNA follows: TGCGCCAGCAGGCGGGGGGCCCTGGATGAGCAGTTCTTC.